These T cell receptor beta chains were read from a single sample in a study of radiotherapy plus CTLA-4 blockade in lung cancer. Profiled with immunoSEQ multiplex PCR; TCRdb holds only in-frame clones, not every one. The top ten hold around 7% of the sample, which has some 74,000 clones, roughly 80% seen once. The starting material was peripheral blood, obtained from a patient treated with radiotherapy plus ipilimumab. Receptors were obtained from a human donor with non-small cell lung cancer who had a complete response to radiotherapy plus ipilimumab. CDR3s include the opening cysteine and the closing phenylalanine or tryptophan.

TRBJ1-6 TRBV19 CASSIGQGESPLHF
TRBJ1-2 TRBV5-6 CASSSEIIFLSGFYGYTF
TRBJ1-5 TRBV18 CASSQTGEDQPQHF
TRBJ1-4 TRBV7-9 CASSLGGASSEKLFF
TRBJ2-7 TRBV5-1 CASSLKGQGRGYEQYF
TRBJ2-2 TRBV14 CASSQEPAGELFF
TRBJ1-1 TRBV6-5 CASSGVGNTEAFF
TRBJ2-1 TRBV5-4 CASSPPVQGDEQFF
TRBJ1-2 TRBV29-1 CSATVNYGYTF
TRBJ1-1 TRBV7-9 CASSPVAGPEAFF
TRBJ2-6 TRBV9 CASSVAPSSGANVLTF
TRBJ1-2 TRBV28 CASSLYNYGYTF
TRBJ2-3 TRBV18 CASSRSGRGDTQYF
TRBJ1-5 TRBV7-8 CASSPQGGQPQHF
TRBJ1-5 TRBV7-2 CASSFSYQPQHF
TRBJ1-6 TRBV12-5 CASGFGQTNSPLHF
TRBJ1-5 TRBV2 CASNNRDEQPQHF
TRBJ1-2 TRBV7-9 CASTRSQGNYGYTF
TRBJ2-1 TRBV12-5 CASGLMTGSYNEQFF
TRBJ2-3 TRBV5-1 CASSLERIVDTQYF
TRBJ1-2 TRBV7-2 CASSLARNNYGYTF
TRBJ1-2 TRBV10-2 CASSEGGTRTF
TRBJ2-7 TRBV11-2 CASSFGTGGNYEQYF
TRBJ1-1 TRBV29-1 CSALPTQGIATEAFF
TRBJ2-1 TRBV5-1 CASTSGSSYNEQFF
TRBJ2-5 TRBV5-1 CASSLVGGQETQYF
TRBJ1-5 TRBV28 CASSYGRGAQHF
TRBJ2-1 TRBV7-9 CASSLRSGDPRSERYEQFF
TRBJ2-3 TRBV11-2 CASSDGTTHSTDTQYF
TRBJ1-2 TRBV10-1 CASSERGGGYTF
TRBJ1-1 TRBV7-8 CASSLQHNTEAFF
TRBJ1-1 TRBV10-2 CASTPGGTNTEAFF
TRBJ1-5 TRBV2 CASSGDVGKGQPQHF